This is a list of T cell receptor beta chains from one sample in a study of cytomegalovirus exposure and HLA in healthy donors. Method: immunoSEQ multiplex PCR; TCRdb's copy keeps in-frame clones and lacks some. The sample consists of 150,000 to 200,000 clones, around nine tenths of them appearing once. The sample comprised PBMCs. Receptors were obtained from a man aged 18-30 years in good health and CMV-seropositive. Each CDR3 is given with its conserved first and last residue. D genes are given only for firm matches. The size entry is marked missing in some rows and otherwise reads once, few, many or a size class.

d_gene: TRBD2; abundance: -; v_gene: TRBV28; j_gene: TRBJ2-5; CDR3nt: TGTGCCAGCAACTTAGCGGGAGAAGAGACCCAGTACTTC; CDR3aa: CASNLAGEETQYF
d_gene: TRBD1; abundance: -; v_gene: TRBV5-1; j_gene: TRBJ1-5; CDR3nt: TGCGCCAGCAGCCGAGGGACAGGGGCCAATCAGCCCCAGCATTTT; CDR3aa: CASSRGTGANQPQHF
d_gene: TRBD2; abundance: -; v_gene: TRBV9; j_gene: TRBJ2-5; CDR3nt: TGTGCCAGCAGCGTAGTTGGGGGGGGTGCCCAGTACTTC; CDR3aa: CASSVVGGGAQYF
d_gene: -; abundance: -; v_gene: TRBV6-1; j_gene: TRBJ2-5; CDR3nt: TGTGCCAGCAGTGCGAGGAGGGAGACCCAGTACTTC; CDR3aa: CASSARRETQYF
d_gene: -; abundance: few; v_gene: TRBV6-1; j_gene: TRBJ2-5; CDR3nt: TGTGCCAGTCTAGGCGGGGCGGCACAAGAGACCCAGTACTTC; CDR3aa: CASLGGAAQETQYF
d_gene: TRBD1; abundance: -; v_gene: TRBV4-1; j_gene: TRBJ2-3; CDR3nt: TGCGCCAGCAGCCTTACCAGGGGGCGTTCGGATACGCAGTATTTT; CDR3aa: CASSLTRGRSDTQYF
d_gene: TRBD1; abundance: -; v_gene: TRBV9; j_gene: TRBJ1-1; CDR3nt: TGTGCCAGCAGCGTAGTCGACCAGGGGGTGACTGAAGCTTTCTTT; CDR3aa: CASSVVDQGVTEAFF
d_gene: -; abundance: -; v_gene: TRBV30; j_gene: TRBJ2-3; CDR3nt: TGTGCCTGGGAGTCAGGCGGGACTACGCAGTATTTT; CDR3aa: CAWESGGTTQYF
d_gene: -; abundance: -; v_gene: TRBV19; j_gene: TRBJ2-2; CDR3nt: TGTGCCAGTTCGTACACCACAACAGGGAACACCGGGGAGCTGTTTTTT; CDR3aa: CASSYTTTGNTGELFF
d_gene: TRBD2; abundance: -; v_gene: TRBV5-1; j_gene: TRBJ2-7; CDR3nt: TGCGCCAGCAGCGCGGGGGTGGGGGACTCCTACGAGCAGTACTTC; CDR3aa: CASSAGVGDSYEQYF
d_gene: TRBD2; abundance: -; v_gene: TRBV6-4; j_gene: TRBJ2-1; CDR3nt: TGTGCCAGCAGTGACTCGGCGGGAGTCCCCTACAATGAGCAGTTCTTC; CDR3aa: CASSDSAGVPYNEQFF
d_gene: -; abundance: -; v_gene: TRBV11-3; j_gene: TRBJ2-5; CDR3nt: TGTGCCAGCAGCTTGGATTGGCGGGACCAAGAGACCCAGTACTTC; CDR3aa: CASSLDWRDQETQYF
d_gene: TRBD2; abundance: -; v_gene: TRBV29-1; j_gene: TRBJ2-1; CDR3nt: TGCAGCGTCCGACTAGCGGCTTACAATGAGCAGTTCTTC; CDR3aa: CSVRLAAYNEQFF
d_gene: TRBD2; abundance: -; v_gene: TRBV5-1; j_gene: TRBJ2-5; CDR3nt: TGCGCCAGCAGCGGGTGGACTAGCGGGAGAGGATTAGTAGAGACCCAGTACTTC; CDR3aa: CASSGWTSGRGLVETQYF
d_gene: -; abundance: -; v_gene: TRBV11-2; j_gene: TRBJ1-3; CDR3nt: TGTGCCAGCAGCATACAGCAATCTGGAAACACCATATATTTT; CDR3aa: CASSIQQSGNTIYF
d_gene: TRBD2; abundance: -; v_gene: TRBV4-1; j_gene: TRBJ2-3; CDR3nt: TGCGCCAGCAGCTTACTATGGGGACTAGCGGGAGGAACCGGCACAGATACGCAGTATTTT; CDR3aa: CASSLLWGLAGGTGTDTQYF
d_gene: TRBD1; abundance: -; v_gene: TRBV7-9; j_gene: TRBJ2-7; CDR3nt: TGTGCCAGCAGCTCCGGGACAGGGCTCTGGGAGCAGTACTTC; CDR3aa: CASSSGTGLWEQYF
d_gene: TRBD1; abundance: few; v_gene: TRBV29-1; j_gene: TRBJ1-3; CDR3nt: TGCAGCGGACTACAGGGGTCTGGAAACACCATATATTTT; CDR3aa: CSGLQGSGNTIYF
d_gene: TRBD2; abundance: -; v_gene: TRBV11-3; j_gene: TRBJ2-7; CDR3nt: TGTGCCAGCAGCTTCGAGTCGGCGGGAGCGTCCCACGAGCAGTACTTC; CDR3aa: CASSFESAGASHEQYF
d_gene: TRBD2; abundance: -; v_gene: TRBV18; j_gene: TRBJ2-1; CDR3nt: TGTGCCAGCTCACGGCTAGCGGGAGATGATGAGCAGTTCTTC; CDR3aa: CASSRLAGDDEQFF
d_gene: -; abundance: -; v_gene: TRBV10-3; j_gene: TRBJ1-1; CDR3nt: TGTGCCATCAGTGAGCGAGAACCCGGCACTGAAGCTTTCTTT; CDR3aa: CAISEREPGTEAFF
d_gene: -; abundance: -; v_gene: TRBV6-6; j_gene: TRBJ1-2; CDR3nt: TGTGCCAGCAGTTACCAGGGTAGCTATGGCTACACCTTC; CDR3aa: CASSYQGSYGYTF
d_gene: TRBD1; abundance: -; v_gene: TRBV7-9; j_gene: TRBJ1-2; CDR3nt: TGTGCCAGCAGCTTAGCAGGGACAGGGGGCTACACCTTC; CDR3aa: CASSLAGTGGYTF
d_gene: -; abundance: -; v_gene: TRBV5-1; j_gene: TRBJ2-7; CDR3nt: TGCGCCAGCAGCTTAACGAGTGCCAACGAGCAGTACTTC; CDR3aa: CASSLTSANEQYF
d_gene: TRBD1; abundance: -; v_gene: TRBV2; j_gene: TRBJ1-5; CDR3nt: TGTGCCAGCAGTGATAGGACAGGGTATCAGCCCCAGCATTTT; CDR3aa: CASSDRTGYQPQHF
d_gene: -; abundance: -; v_gene: TRBV5-1; j_gene: TRBJ1-4; CDR3nt: TGCGCCAGCAGCTTGTGGGGGCCGCAGGGTGGCGAAAAACTGTTTTTT; CDR3aa: CASSLWGPQGGEKLFF
d_gene: TRBD1; abundance: few; v_gene: TRBV28; j_gene: TRBJ1-2; CDR3nt: TGTGCCAGCACCTTGACAGGGTATGGCTACACCTTC; CDR3aa: CASTLTGYGYTF
d_gene: -; abundance: -; v_gene: TRBV7-6; j_gene: TRBJ2-2; CDR3nt: TGTGCCAGCAGCCTACGAAGACAGTCGGTGGTGACCGGGGAGCTGTTTTTT; CDR3aa: CASSLRRQSVVTGELFF
d_gene: -; abundance: -; v_gene: TRBV5-1; j_gene: TRBJ1-5; CDR3nt: TGCGCCAGCAGCATCGGTATAAGTCAGCCCCAGCATTTT; CDR3aa: CASSIGISQPQHF
d_gene: -; abundance: -; v_gene: TRBV5-1; j_gene: TRBJ2-7; CDR3nt: TGCGCCAGCAGCTTGTTTGGGGGAGGAAGTATCGAGCAGTACTTC; CDR3aa: CASSLFGGGSIEQYF
d_gene: -; abundance: -; v_gene: TRBV4-2; j_gene: TRBJ2-1; CDR3nt: TGTGCCAGCAGCCTCATCTGGGGGGATCGGAATGAGCAGTTCTTC; CDR3aa: CASSLIWGDRNEQFF
d_gene: -; abundance: -; v_gene: TRBV5-4; j_gene: TRBJ2-2; CDR3nt: TGTGCCAGCAGCTCCCATCGGGGGTCGCCAAACACCGGGGAGCTGTTTTTT; CDR3aa: CASSSHRGSPNTGELFF
d_gene: TRBD2; abundance: -; v_gene: TRBV9; j_gene: TRBJ2-1; CDR3nt: TGTGCCAGCAGCGGACTAGCGGGAGTGGTCGGGCAGCAGTTCTTC; CDR3aa: CASSGLAGVVGQQFF
d_gene: -; abundance: few; v_gene: TRBV4-2; j_gene: TRBJ2-1; CDR3nt: TGTGCCAGCAGCCAAGTCCAAGCGGACCGCTCCTACAATGAGCAGTTCTTC; CDR3aa: CASSQVQADRSYNEQFF
d_gene: -; abundance: -; v_gene: TRBV30; j_gene: TRBJ2-1; CDR3nt: TGTGCCTGGAGTGGGGGGGAGCAGGGCAGATTGCGTTCGCAGTTCTTC; CDR3aa: CAWSGGEQGRLRSQFF
d_gene: -; abundance: -; v_gene: TRBV25-1; j_gene: TRBJ2-5; CDR3nt: TGTGCCAGCAGTGACTTTTTGGCGGGAGAGACCCAGTACTTC; CDR3aa: CASSDFLAGETQYF
d_gene: -; abundance: few; v_gene: TRBV27; j_gene: TRBJ1-5; CDR3nt: TGTGCCAGCAGTCTCGGTCTGAATCAGCCCCAGCATTTT; CDR3aa: CASSLGLNQPQHF
d_gene: -; abundance: -; v_gene: TRBV5-6; j_gene: TRBJ1-1; CDR3nt: TGTGCCGGCAGCTTGGTCTCTGAAGCTTTCTTT; CDR3aa: CAGSLVSEAFF
d_gene: -; abundance: -; v_gene: TRBV6-1; j_gene: TRBJ2-6; CDR3nt: TGTGCCAGCAGTGAACAGGCCTCTGGGGCCAACGTCCTGACTTTC; CDR3aa: CASSEQASGANVLTF
d_gene: TRBD1; abundance: -; v_gene: TRBV11-1; j_gene: TRBJ1-2; CDR3nt: TGTGCCAGCAGCCTGCGGACAGGGTCTGGCTACACCTTC; CDR3aa: CASSLRTGSGYTF
d_gene: TRBD1; abundance: -; v_gene: TRBV9; j_gene: TRBJ2-7; CDR3nt: TGTGCCAGCAGCCCTTCCGGGACAGGGTTGTTCCACGAGCAGTACTTC; CDR3aa: CASSPSGTGLFHEQYF
d_gene: TRBD1; abundance: once; v_gene: TRBV27; j_gene: TRBJ2-1; CDR3nt: TGTGCCAGCAGGCACCGATCAGGGGGCCATGAGCAGTTCTTC; CDR3aa: CASRHRSGGHEQFF
d_gene: -; abundance: -; v_gene: TRBV7-3; j_gene: TRBJ2-1; CDR3nt: TGTGCCAGCAGCCCCACTTCCTACAATGAGCAGTTCTTC; CDR3aa: CASSPTSYNEQFF
d_gene: -; abundance: -; v_gene: TRBV28; j_gene: TRBJ2-2; CDR3nt: TGTGCCAGCTACCCTACAGGAAATGGGCTAATGGGCGGGGAGCTGTTTTTT; CDR3aa: CASYPTGNGLMGGELFF
d_gene: -; abundance: -; v_gene: TRBV15; j_gene: TRBJ1-5; CDR3nt: TGTGCCACCAGCACCCTCACAGGGAGCAATCAGCCCCAGCATTTT; CDR3aa: CATSTLTGSNQPQHF
d_gene: -; abundance: -; v_gene: TRBV7-3; j_gene: TRBJ2-2; CDR3nt: TGTGCCAGCAGCTTAACAGACAGGACGGGGACCGGGGAGCTGTTTTTT; CDR3aa: CASSLTDRTGTGELFF
d_gene: TRBD1; abundance: -; v_gene: TRBV13; j_gene: TRBJ2-5; CDR3nt: TGTGCCAGCAGCTTTTCCGGGACAGGGGGACCGGAGACCCAGTACTTC; CDR3aa: CASSFSGTGGPETQYF
d_gene: -; abundance: -; v_gene: TRBV19; j_gene: TRBJ2-7; CDR3nt: TGTGCCAGTAGTTCTACTAGAACCTACGAGCAGTACTTC; CDR3aa: CASSSTRTYEQYF
d_gene: -; abundance: -; v_gene: TRBV6-5; j_gene: TRBJ2-7; CDR3nt: TGTGCCAGCAGTTACTCGAGTTCCCACGAGCAGTACTTC; CDR3aa: CASSYSSSHEQYF
d_gene: -; abundance: -; v_gene: TRBV9; j_gene: TRBJ2-3; CDR3nt: TGTGCCAGGGCGGGAACAGACTTTAACACAGATACGCAGTATTTT; CDR3aa: CARAGTDFNTDTQYF
d_gene: TRBD1; abundance: -; v_gene: TRBV5-6; j_gene: TRBJ2-1; CDR3nt: TGTGCCAGCAGCTCGGGACAGGGGGCTAATGAGCAGTTCTTC; CDR3aa: CASSSGQGANEQFF
d_gene: -; abundance: -; v_gene: TRBV7-9; j_gene: TRBJ2-5; CDR3nt: TGTGCCAGCAGCTTAGTTCTAAGAGCGGACCAAGAGACCCAGTACTTC; CDR3aa: CASSLVLRADQETQYF
d_gene: TRBD2; abundance: -; v_gene: TRBV27; j_gene: TRBJ2-7; CDR3nt: TGTGCCAGCAGTCCCGCTAGCGGGAGGATCGACGAGCAGTACTTC; CDR3aa: CASSPASGRIDEQYF